This T cell receptor (beta chain) originates from a study of technical replicates of blood from a handful of donors. This clone was detected only once. The CDR3 runs 16 residues. Germline trimming cut 2 bases from V and 3 bases from J; bases unmatched to any gene: 5. The germline V gene has CDR1 LGHNA and CDR2 YNFKEQ. Assay used: immunoSEQ multiplex PCR; TCRdb lists only in-frame clones, some missing. Of over 10,000 clones in the sample, around 86% were seen once. The sequence was obtained from a human donor in good health. Sequenced input: PBMCs. The chain has TRBV4-2 and TRBJ1-3, with 9 bases fitting TRBD1. CDR3 DNA sequence: TGTGCCAGCAGCCAACAACAGGGGGCTAGTGGAAACACCATATATTTT. Translation gives CASSQQQGASGNTIYF.